This T cell receptor beta chain came from a study of human T cells and chemical hapten exposure (dated by TCRdb to the early 2020s). Study-wide context: For sensitization, 2% DPC in acetone was applied to a 2 cm by 2 cm area of upper inner arm skin. Weekly therapeutic DPC doses were additionally applied to the scalp of patients throughout the approximately 25-week study period. About 29 alopecia patients gave blood for TCR sequencing at one to four time points (pre-sensitization, 2, 6 and 24 weeks). Blood samples were taken from patients before sensitization (week 0) and at 2, 6 and about 24 weeks after DPC sensitization. Patch testing was done on the upper back using Finn chambers containing 0.01% DPC, and results were scored after 6 days according to International Contact Dermatitis Research Group standards. The patient cohort, mostly female, included alopecia areata with under or over 50% scalp involvement, alopecia totalis and alopecia universalis. Libraries were combined into a pool for sequencing, and differences in TCR yield between samples came mainly from small differences in library volumes within the pool. The study tracked peripheral blood TCR repertoire changes in vivo during primary and secondary sensitization to the hapten diphenylcyclopropenone (DPC) in alopecia patients. Study-wide conclusions, independent of this receptor: Expanded TCRs formed significantly more large CDR3 similarity clusters than pre-sensitization or healthy control sets, consistent with antigen-driven responses. All patients had alopecia, a presumed autoimmune disease, so their immune response might differ from that of healthy individuals. The number of PT1 expanded TCRs positively correlated with patch test score, significant at thresholds 8, 16 and 32 but not 4. Repeated subsampling changed both the strength of the expansion versus patch-test correlation and the threshold at which the correlation became significant. No change with DPC sensitization was found in the number of TCRs above 1 in 1000 frequency, and no evidence of global repertoire structure alterations was found.

From cysteine to phenylalanine, the CDR3 is 11 amino acids long. Just CDR3 DNA is preserved here, 33 bases in frame from base 1. Taken from the germline V gene, the CDR1 and CDR2 loops are SGHRS and YFSETQ. V loses 3 bases, J loses 8 bases, and the germline ends lie 7 bases apart. Libraries were prepared through RACE. Sequencing was carried out with a NextSeq 500. During library preparation, unique molecular identifiers were attached to individual cDNA molecules so that TCRs could be counted quantitatively and reproducibly. Each blood RNA sample was used to sequence both TCR alpha and TCR beta chains. Per the original workflow: Samples had a median of about 96,000 TCRs, with a range from roughly 20,000 to 690,600. V, J and CDR3 annotation of the TCR reads was carried out using the Decombinator software suite. For the PS versus PT1 abundance plots, all samples were subsampled to the same number of TCRs (28,000). TCRs were defined as expanded if absent before sensitization and observed at least eight times at the 2-week time point. TCRdb reprocessing: public reads trimmed at Q25 with fastp, clones called with MiXCR, in-frame beta chains kept. Rows matching on CDR3 protein sequence are summarized as one entry with the most common DNA and genes. TCRdb, not the authors, supplied the V and J calls. Here the sample has about 41,000 distinct CDR3 sequences; 3% to 4% occur a single time. The top ten constitute approximately 6.7% of the sample.

This clonotype has a handful of counts. It lacks a known antigen. Base qualities were left out, and no much larger clone turns up one base away. Taken with the paper, the label for time point translates to: patch test 2, 6 weeks after DPC sensitization. The sample's treatment or condition label is to be understood as: therapeutic diphenylcyclopropenone sensitization with weekly scalp DPC. Blood at each patch-test visit was drawn before the patch test was applied. Patients were considered eligible if aged 18 to 70, diagnosed with alopecia and deemed suitable for DPC therapy, and patients were excluded if pregnant. Total RNA was isolated from unfractionated whole blood collected in Tempus Blood RNA tubes.

This sample comprised whole blood, obtained in connection with sensitization to the hapten diphenylcyclopropenone (DPC). In this chain, TRBV5-1 is recombined with TRBJ2-3; the D gene assignment is ambiguous. The clonotype was recovered from a man in his forties with alopecia areata. Some clones in this sample may be carry-over from other donors' samples. Read as DNA, the sequence is TGCGCCAGCAGCTCTGTTACTACGCAGTATTTT. It encodes CASSSVTTQYF.